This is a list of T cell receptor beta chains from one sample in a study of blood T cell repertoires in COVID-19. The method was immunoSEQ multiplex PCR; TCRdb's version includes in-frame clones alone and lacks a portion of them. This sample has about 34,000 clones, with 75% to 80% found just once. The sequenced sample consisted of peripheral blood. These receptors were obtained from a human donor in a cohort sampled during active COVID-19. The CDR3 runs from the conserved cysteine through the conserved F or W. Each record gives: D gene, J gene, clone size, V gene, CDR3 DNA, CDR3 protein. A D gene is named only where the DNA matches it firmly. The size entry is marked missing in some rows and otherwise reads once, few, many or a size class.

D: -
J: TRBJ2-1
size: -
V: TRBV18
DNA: TGTGCCAGCTCAACAGGTGGGGACAATGAGCAGTTCTTC
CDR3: CASSTGGDNEQFF

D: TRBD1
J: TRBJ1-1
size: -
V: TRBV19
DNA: TGTGCCAGTAGGGGGCAGGGGGCCACTGAAGCTTTCTTT
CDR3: CASRGQGATEAFF

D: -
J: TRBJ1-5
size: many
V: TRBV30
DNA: TGTGCCTGGAGTGGCCGGGGGGGCAATCAGCCCCAGCATTTT
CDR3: CAWSGRGGNQPQHF

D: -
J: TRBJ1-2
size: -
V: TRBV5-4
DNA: TGTGCCAGCAGCTTTCCAGGGGAAGGTGGCTACACCTTC
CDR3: CASSFPGEGGYTF

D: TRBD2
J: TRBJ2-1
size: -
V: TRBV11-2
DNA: TGTGCCAGCAGCTCCCCCGGACTAGCGGGGGGCGGGCATGAGCAGTTCTTC
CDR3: CASSSPGLAGGGHEQFF

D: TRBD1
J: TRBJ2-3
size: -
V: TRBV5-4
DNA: TGTGCCAGCAGCTTATACAGGGGGTCGGGCACAGATACGCAGTATTTT
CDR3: CASSLYRGSGTDTQYF

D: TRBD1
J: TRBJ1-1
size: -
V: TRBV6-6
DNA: TGTGCCAGCAGTTACGAGACAGGGATTATGAACACTGAAGCTTTCTTT
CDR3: CASSYETGIMNTEAFF

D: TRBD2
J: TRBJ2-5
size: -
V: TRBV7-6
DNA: TGTGCCAGCAGCTTAGCTCAGGCCCTACTAGCGGGAGGTGCGACCCAGTACTTC
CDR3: CASSLAQALLAGGATQYF

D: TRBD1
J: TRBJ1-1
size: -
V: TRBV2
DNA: TGTGCCAGCACGATCGGACAGGGGGCGAGGACTGAAGCTTTCTTT
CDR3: CASTIGQGARTEAFF

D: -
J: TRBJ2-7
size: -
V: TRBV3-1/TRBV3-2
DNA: TGTGCCAGCAGCCAAGGACAGGCCTCAGGGGAGCAGTACTTC
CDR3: CASSQGQASGEQYF

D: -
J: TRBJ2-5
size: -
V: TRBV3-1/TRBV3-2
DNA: TGTGCCAGCGGGAGAGCGGCCGCGGAGACCCAGTACTTC
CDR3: CASGRAAAETQYF

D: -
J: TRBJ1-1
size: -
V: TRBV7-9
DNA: TGTGCCAGCAGCTTAGTCCAGGGTCAAGGCACTGAAGCTTTCTTT
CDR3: CASSLVQGQGTEAFF

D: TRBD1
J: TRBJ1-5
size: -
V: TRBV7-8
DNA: TGTGCCAGCAGCTTCGGGGACAGGAGGGGGACTAGCAATCAGCCCCAGCATTTT
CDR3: CASSFGDRRGTSNQPQHF

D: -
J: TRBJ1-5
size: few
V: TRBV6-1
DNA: TGTGCCAGCAGTGAAGGGGCTCGTCAGCCCCAGCATTTT
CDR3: CASSEGARQPQHF

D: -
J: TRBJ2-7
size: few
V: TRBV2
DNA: TGTGCCAGCGTCGGACGCGGGGCGGTACAAACATTCTCCTACGAGCAGTACTTC
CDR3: CASVGRGAVQTFSYEQYF

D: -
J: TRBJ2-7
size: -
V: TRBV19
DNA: TGTGCCAGTAGTACAGGGGACACCTACGAGCAGTACTTC
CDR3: CASSTGDTYEQYF

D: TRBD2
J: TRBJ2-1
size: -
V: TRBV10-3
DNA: TGTGCCATCACCGGGACTAGCGGGAGTTTAGGTGAGCAGTTCTTC
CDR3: CAITGTSGSLGEQFF

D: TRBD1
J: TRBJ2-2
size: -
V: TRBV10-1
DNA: TGCGCCAGCAGGGCCGGGACAGGGGCCGGGGAGCTGTTTTTT
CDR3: CASRAGTGAGELFF

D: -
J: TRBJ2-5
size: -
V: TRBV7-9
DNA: TGTGCCAGCAGCTTTGGAGGTTCGGAGACCCAGTACTTC
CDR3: CASSFGGSETQYF

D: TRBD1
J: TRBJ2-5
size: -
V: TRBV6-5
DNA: TGTGCCAGCAGAGACAAGGGGGCAGAGTACCGGTACTTC
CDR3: CASRDKGAEYRYF

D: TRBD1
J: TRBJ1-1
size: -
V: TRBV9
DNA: TGTGCCAGCAGCGGGGCGGGACAGGGGGTCAACACTGAAGCTTTCTTT
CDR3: CASSGAGQGVNTEAFF

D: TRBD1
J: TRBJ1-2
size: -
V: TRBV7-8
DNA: TGTGCCAGCAGCTTAGGAGAACAGGGGGACTATGGCTACACCTTC
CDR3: CASSLGEQGDYGYTF

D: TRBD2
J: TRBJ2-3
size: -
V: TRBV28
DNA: TGTGCCACCCTCCCCCCTCCGGGTAGCGGGGGCACAGATACGCAGTATTTT
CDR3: CATLPPPGSGGTDTQYF

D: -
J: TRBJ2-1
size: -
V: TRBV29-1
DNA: TGCAGCGTTGAAGGGCGATTACTAGGATTCCACAATGAGCAGTTCTTC
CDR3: CSVEGRLLGFHNEQFF

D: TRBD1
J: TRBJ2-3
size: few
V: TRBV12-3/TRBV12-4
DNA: TGTGCCAGCAGTCCGACAGGGGCAGATACGCAGTATTTT
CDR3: CASSPTGADTQYF

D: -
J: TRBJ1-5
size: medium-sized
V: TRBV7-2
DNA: TGTGCCAGCAGCTTAGTTGCGGGGAGCAATCAGCCCCAGCATTTT
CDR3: CASSLVAGSNQPQHF

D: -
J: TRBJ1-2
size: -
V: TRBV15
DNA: TGTGCCACCAGCAGTAGGGTCACAGGGTCTGGCTACACCTTC
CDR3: CATSSRVTGSGYTF

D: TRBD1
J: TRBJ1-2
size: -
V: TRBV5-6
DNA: TGTGCCAGCAGCTTCTGGGACAGGGGAGGGTATGGCTACACCTTC
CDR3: CASSFWDRGGYGYTF

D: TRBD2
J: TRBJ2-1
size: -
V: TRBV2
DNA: TGTGCCAGCAGCCTCGGACTAGCGGGGTACAATGAGCAGTTCTTC
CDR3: CASSLGLAGYNEQFF

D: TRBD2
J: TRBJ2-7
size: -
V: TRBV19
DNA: TGTGCCAGTAGTATATCCGGGAGGCAGTCCTACGAGCAGTACTTC
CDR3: CASSISGRQSYEQYF

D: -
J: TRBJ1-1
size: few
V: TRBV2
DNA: TGTGCCAGTTCACAGGAGATGAACACTGAAGCTTTCTTT
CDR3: CASSQEMNTEAFF

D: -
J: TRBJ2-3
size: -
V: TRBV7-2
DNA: TGTGCCAGCAGCTCACAATACACAGATACGCAGTATTTT
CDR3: CASSSQYTDTQYF

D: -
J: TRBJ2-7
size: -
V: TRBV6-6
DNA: TGTGCCAGCAGTTACTCAGAGGAGCCGAGGGACGAGCAGTACTTC
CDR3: CASSYSEEPRDEQYF

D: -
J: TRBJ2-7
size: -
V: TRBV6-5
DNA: TGTGCCAGCAGTTACTCGTTACAGGGCTCCTACGAGCAGTACTTC
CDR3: CASSYSLQGSYEQYF

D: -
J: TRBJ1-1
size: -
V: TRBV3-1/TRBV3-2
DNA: TGTGCCAGCAGGGACAGCTCTATTTCCCAGGTGGAAGCTTTCTTT
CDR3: CASRDSSISQVEAFF

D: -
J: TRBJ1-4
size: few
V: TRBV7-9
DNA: TGTGCCAGCAGCGATGCCAGGGTGGGTGAAAAACTGTTTTTT
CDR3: CASSDARVGEKLFF

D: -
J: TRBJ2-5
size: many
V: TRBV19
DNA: TGTGCCAGTAGTATTTTGGGCTTAGAAGAGACCCAGTACTTC
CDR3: CASSILGLEETQYF

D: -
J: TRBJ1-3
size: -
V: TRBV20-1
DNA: TGCAGTGCTAGTCTGTATGGAAACACCATATATTTT
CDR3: CSASLYGNTIYF

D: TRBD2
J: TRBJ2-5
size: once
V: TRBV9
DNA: TGTGCCAGCAGCGTGACTAGCGGATACCAAGAGACCCAGTACTTC
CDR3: CASSVTSGYQETQYF

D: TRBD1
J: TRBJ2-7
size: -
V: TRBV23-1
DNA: TGCGCCAGCAGTCAAGTGGGACAGTACTCCTACGAGCAGTACTTC
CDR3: CASSQVGQYSYEQYF

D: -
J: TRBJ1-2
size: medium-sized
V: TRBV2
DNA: TGTGCCAGCAGTATAGGACAGTTTGGCTACACCTTC
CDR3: CASSIGQFGYTF

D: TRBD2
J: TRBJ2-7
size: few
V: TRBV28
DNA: TGTGCCAGCACCAGCGGGAAAGGCTACGAGCAGTACTTC
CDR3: CASTSGKGYEQYF

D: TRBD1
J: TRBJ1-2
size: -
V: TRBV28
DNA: TGTGCCAGCAGTTTGAACGGACAGGGGGCTTTTGGCTACACCTTC
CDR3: CASSLNGQGAFGYTF

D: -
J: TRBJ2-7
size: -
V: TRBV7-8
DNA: TGTGCCAGCAGCTCCCAGGGGCTCTCCGAGCAGTACTTC
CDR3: CASSSQGLSEQYF

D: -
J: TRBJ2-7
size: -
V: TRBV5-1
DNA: TGCGCCAGCAGAGGCGAGCGCTTCTCGAACGAGCAGTACTTC
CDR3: CASRGERFSNEQYF

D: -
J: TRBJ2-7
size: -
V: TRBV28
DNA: TGTGCCAGCGGGGGGATTAGCCCCTCCTACGAGCAGTACTTC
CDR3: CASGGISPSYEQYF

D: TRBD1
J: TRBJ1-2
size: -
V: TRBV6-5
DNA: TGTGCCAGCAGTAAGACAGGGGCACGAGGCTACACCTTC
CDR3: CASSKTGARGYTF

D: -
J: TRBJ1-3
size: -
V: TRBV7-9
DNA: TGTGCCAGCAGCTTAGACTCCGCCGGAAACACCATATATTTT
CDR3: CASSLDSAGNTIYF

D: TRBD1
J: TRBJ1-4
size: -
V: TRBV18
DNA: TGTGCCAGCTCACCACTGGGCAGGGGGAGGCGTAATGAAAAACTGTTTTTT
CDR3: CASSPLGRGRRNEKLFF

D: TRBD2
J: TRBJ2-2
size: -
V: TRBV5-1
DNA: TGCGCCAGCAGCTTGTGGGAGGGAAGTAGCACCGGGGAGCTGTTTTTT
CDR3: CASSLWEGSSTGELFF

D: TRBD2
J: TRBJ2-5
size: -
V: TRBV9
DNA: TGTGCCAGCAGCGTCCGGGGGGGAAAAGAGACCCAGTACTTC
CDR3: CASSVRGGKETQYF

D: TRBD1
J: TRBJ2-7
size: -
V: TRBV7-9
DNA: TGTGCCAGCAGCGCAGGGGGCTACGAGCAGTACTTC
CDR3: CASSAGGYEQYF

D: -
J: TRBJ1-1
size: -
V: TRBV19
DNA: TGTGCCAGTAGTACCAGACGGAGACTGAACACTGAAGCTTTCTTT
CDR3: CASSTRRRLNTEAFF

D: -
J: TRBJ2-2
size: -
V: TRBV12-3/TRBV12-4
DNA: TGTGCCACCGCCGGCACCGGGGAGCTGTTTTTT
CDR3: CATAGTGELFF

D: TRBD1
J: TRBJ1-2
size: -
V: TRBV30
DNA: TGTGCCTGGAGTAACGCGGCAGGGGGCACCTATGGCTACACCTTC
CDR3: CAWSNAAGGTYGYTF

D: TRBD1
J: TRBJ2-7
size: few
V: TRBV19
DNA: TGTGCCAGTAGTATAGGGACAGGGCCCCACTACGAGCAGTACTTC
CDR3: CASSIGTGPHYEQYF

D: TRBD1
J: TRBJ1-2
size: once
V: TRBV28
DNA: TGTGCCAGCAGCTCGGACAGGGGCCGGGGCTACACCTTC
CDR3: CASSSDRGRGYTF

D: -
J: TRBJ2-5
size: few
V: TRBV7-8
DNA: TGTGCCAGCTGCCGTGGCAGACAAGAGACCCAGTACTTC
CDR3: CASCRGRQETQYF

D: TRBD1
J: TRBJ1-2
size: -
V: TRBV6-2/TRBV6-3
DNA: TGTGCCAGCAGTACGACAGGGATCAGTGGCTACACCTTC
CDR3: CASSTTGISGYTF

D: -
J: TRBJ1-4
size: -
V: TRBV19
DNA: TGTGCCAGTACCCGAGGAGCGGCAGGCGGGGCAAAACTGTTTTTT
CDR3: CASTRGAAGGAKLFF